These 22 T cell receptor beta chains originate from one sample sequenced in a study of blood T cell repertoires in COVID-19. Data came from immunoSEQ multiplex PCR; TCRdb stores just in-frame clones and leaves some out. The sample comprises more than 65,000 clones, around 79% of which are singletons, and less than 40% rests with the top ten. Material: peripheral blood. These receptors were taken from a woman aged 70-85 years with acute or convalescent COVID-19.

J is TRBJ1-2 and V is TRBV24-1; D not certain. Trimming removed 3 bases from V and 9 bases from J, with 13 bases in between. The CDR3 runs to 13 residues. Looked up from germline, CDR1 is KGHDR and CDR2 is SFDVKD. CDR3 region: CATSDARGFSYTF. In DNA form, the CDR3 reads TGTGCCACCAGTGATGCACGAGGTTTTAGCTACACCTTC.

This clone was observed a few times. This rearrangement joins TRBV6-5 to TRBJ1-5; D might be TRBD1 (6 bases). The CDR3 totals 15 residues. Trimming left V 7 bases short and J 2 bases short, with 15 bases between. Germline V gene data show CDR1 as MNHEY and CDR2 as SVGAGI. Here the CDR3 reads CASIPGGAGNQPQHF. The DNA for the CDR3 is TGTGCCAGCATTCCGGGGGGGGCTGGCAATCAGCCCCAGCATTTT.

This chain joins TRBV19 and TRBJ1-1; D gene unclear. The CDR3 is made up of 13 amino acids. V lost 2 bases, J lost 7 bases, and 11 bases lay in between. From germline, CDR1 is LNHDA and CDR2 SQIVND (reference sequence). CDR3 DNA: TGTGCCAGTAGTATACCCCCCCGGGGTGAAGCTTTCTTT. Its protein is CASSIPPRGEAFF.

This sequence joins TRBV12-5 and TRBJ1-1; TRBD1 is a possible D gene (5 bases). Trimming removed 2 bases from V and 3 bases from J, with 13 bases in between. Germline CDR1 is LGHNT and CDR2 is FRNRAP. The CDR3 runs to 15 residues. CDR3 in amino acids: CASGLSSGGDTEAFF. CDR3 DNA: TGTGCTAGTGGTTTGTCCTCCGGGGGGGACACTGAAGCTTTCTTT.

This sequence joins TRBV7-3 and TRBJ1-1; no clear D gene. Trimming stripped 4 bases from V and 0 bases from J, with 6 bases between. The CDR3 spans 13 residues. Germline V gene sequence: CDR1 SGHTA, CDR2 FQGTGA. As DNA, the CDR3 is TGTGCCAGCAGCTCCACAGTGAACACTGAAGCTTTCTTT. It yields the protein CASSSTVNTEAFF.

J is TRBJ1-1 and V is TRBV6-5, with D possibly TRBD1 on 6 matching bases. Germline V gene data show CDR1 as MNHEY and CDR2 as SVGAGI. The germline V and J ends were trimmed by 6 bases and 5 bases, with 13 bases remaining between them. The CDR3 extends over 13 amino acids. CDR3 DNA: TGTGCCAGCAGCGGCATAGGGGGAACTGAAGCTTTCTTT. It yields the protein CASSGIGGTEAFF.

The CDR3 DNA sequence: TGCGCCAGCAGCTTGGTGGGGCGCAGGAACACCGGGGAGCTGTTTTTT. It encodes CASSLVGRRNTGELFF. The gene calls are TRBV5-1 and TRBJ2-2, with D perhaps TRBD1 (5 bases). The CDR3 consists of 16 residues. Between the trimmed V and J ends, which lost 0 bases and 1 base, there was a span of 10 bases. The germline V gene encodes CDR1 SGHRS and CDR2 YFSETQ.

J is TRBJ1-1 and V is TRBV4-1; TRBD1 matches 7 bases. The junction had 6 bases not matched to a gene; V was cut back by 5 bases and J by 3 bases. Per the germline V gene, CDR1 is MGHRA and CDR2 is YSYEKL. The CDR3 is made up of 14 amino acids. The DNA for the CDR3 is TGCGCCAGCAGCTCCCGGACAGGACACACTGAAGCTTTCTTT. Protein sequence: CASSSRTGHTEAFF.

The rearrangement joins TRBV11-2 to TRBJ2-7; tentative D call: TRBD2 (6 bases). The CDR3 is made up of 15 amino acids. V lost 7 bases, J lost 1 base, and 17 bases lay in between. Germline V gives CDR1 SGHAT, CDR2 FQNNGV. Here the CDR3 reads CASTPWRDGSYEQYF. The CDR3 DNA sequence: TGTGCCAGCACCCCCTGGCGGGACGGATCCTACGAGCAGTACTTC.

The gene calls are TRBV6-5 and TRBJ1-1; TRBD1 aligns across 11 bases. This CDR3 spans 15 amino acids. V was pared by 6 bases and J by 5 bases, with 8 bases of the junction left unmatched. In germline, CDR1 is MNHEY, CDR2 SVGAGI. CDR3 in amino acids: CASRVGQGAWTEAFF. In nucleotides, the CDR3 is TGTGCCAGCAGGGTCGGACAGGGGGCTTGGACTGAAGCTTTCTTT.

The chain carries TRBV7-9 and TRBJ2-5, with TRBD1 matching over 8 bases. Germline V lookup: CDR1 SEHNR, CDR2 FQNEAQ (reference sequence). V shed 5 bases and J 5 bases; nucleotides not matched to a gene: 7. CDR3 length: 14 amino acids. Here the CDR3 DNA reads TGTGCCAGCAGCCAAACAGGGGGATCGGAGACCCAGTACTTC. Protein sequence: CASSQTGGSETQYF.

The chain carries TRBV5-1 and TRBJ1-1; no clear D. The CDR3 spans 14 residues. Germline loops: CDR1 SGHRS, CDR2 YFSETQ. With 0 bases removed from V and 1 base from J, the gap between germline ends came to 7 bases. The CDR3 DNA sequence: TGCGCCAGCAGCTTGGTCCCAGAGAACACTGAAGCTTTCTTT. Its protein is CASSLVPENTEAFF.

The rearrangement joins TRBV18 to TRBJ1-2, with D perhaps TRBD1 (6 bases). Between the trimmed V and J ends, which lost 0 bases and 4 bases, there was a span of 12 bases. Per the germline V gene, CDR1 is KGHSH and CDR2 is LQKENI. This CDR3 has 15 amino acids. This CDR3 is CASSPPAGDRYGYTF. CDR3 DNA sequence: TGTGCCAGCTCACCACCGGCAGGGGACCGCTATGGCTACACCTTC.

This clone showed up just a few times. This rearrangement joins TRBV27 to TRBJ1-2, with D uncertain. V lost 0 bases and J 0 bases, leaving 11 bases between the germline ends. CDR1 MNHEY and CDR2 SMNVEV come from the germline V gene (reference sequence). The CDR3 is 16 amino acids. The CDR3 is CASSLSAASSNYGYTF. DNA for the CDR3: TGTGCCAGCAGTTTATCCGCGGCCAGCTCTAACTATGGCTACACCTTC.

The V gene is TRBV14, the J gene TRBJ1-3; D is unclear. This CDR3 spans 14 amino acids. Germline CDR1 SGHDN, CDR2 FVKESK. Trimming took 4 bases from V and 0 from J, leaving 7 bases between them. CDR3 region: CASSLALSGNTIYF. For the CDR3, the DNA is TGTGCCAGCAGCCTGGCCCTCTCTGGAAACACCATATATTTT.

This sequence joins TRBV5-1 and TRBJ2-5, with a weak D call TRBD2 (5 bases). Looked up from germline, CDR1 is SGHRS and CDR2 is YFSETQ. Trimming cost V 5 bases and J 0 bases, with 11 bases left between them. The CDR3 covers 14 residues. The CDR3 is CASRPGMDQETQYF. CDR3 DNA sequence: TGCGCCAGCAGACCCGGGATGGACCAAGAGACCCAGTACTTC.

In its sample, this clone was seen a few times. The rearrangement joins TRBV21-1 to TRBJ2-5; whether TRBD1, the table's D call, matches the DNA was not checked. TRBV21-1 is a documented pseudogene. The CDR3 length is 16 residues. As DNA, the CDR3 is TGTGCCAGCAGCGATCGGACAGGGGGAAAGGAAGAGACCCAGTACTTC. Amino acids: CASSDRTGGKEETQYF.

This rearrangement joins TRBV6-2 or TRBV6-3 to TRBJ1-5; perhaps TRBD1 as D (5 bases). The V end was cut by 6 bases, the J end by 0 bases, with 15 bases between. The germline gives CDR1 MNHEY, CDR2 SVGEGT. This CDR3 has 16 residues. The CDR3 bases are TGTGCCAGCAGCCCTGGGGCAGTTAATAGCAATCAGCCCCAGCATTTT. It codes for CASSPGAVNSNQPQHF.

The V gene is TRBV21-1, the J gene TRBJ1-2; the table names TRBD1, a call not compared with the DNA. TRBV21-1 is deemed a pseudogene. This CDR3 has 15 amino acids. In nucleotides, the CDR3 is TGTGCCAGCAGCAAGTGTGACAGACCTAACTATGGCTACACCTTC. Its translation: CASSKCDRPNYGYTF.

CDR3: CASSEETDTQYF. The CDR3 region has the DNA TGCGCCAGCAGTGAGGAGACAGATACGCAGTATTTT. The chain couples TRBV10-2 to TRBJ2-3; D is unclear. This CDR3 has 12 amino acids. Germline CDR1 WSHSY, CDR2 SAAADI. V was clipped by 2 bases and J by 3 bases, with 3 bases between them.

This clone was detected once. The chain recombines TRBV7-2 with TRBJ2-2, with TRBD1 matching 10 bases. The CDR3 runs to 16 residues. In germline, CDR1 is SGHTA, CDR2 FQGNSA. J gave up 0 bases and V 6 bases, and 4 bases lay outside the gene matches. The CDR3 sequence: CASRRQGATNTGELFF. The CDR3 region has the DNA TGTGCCAGCAGGCGACAGGGGGCGACGAACACCGGGGAGCTGTTTTTT.

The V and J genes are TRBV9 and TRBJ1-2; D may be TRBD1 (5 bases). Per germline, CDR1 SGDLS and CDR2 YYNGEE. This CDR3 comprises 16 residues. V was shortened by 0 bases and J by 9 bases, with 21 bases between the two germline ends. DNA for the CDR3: TGTGCCAGCAGCGTAGAAGGGGTTACTGATCCTATCAGCTACACCTTC. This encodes CASSVEGVTDPISYTF.